These 30 T cell receptor beta chains originate from one sample sequenced in a study of blood T cell repertoires in COVID-19. Repertoires were generated with immunoSEQ multiplex PCR, while TCRdb's copy carries only in-frame clones and drops some. The sample shows about 210,000 clones, about 85% of them seen only once. Material: peripheral blood. The receptors originated from a man in his fifties or sixties with COVID-19, enrolled during active disease.

The J gene is TRBJ1-2, the V gene TRBV19, with a possible D match to TRBD1 (6 bases). The germline V gene encodes CDR1 LNHDA and CDR2 SQIVND (reference sequence). The ends were cut back, 7 bases at V and 4 bases at J, with 22 bases in the middle. The CDR3 is 16 amino acids. DNA for the CDR3: TGTGCCAGTACCGAGACCGGGACACTGTTCGGCTATGGCTACACCTTC. It is translated as CASTETGTLFGYGYTF. Full variable domain (rest looked up from reference TRBV19 and TRBJ1-2): DGGITQSPKYLFRKEGQNVTLSCEQNLNHDAMYWYRQDPGQGLRLIYYSQIVNDFQKGDIAEGYSVSREKKESFPLTVTSAQKNPTAFYLCASTETGTLFGYGYTFGSGTRLTVV.

The rearrangement joins TRBV4-2 to TRBJ1-4; TRBD1 agrees at 9 bases. Trimming at V came to 2 bases and at J to 4 bases, leaving 5 bases not matched to a gene. CDR1 and CDR2 (germline): LGHNA, YNFKEQ. The CDR3 has 16 residues. CDR3 bases: TGTGCCAGCAGCCAATACCGACAGGGGGATAATGAAAAACTGTTTTTT. Translation gives CASSQYRQGDNEKLFF.

The chain couples TRBV30 to TRBJ1-1, with D possibly being TRBD1 (6 bases). Germline V lookup: CDR1 GTSNPN, CDR2 SVGIG (reference sequence). The CDR3 has 14 amino acids. Deletions cut 6 bases from V and 5 bases from J, with 19 bases between. In DNA form, the CDR3 reads TGTGCCTGCGCCGCGGGGGGGCTAGGAACTGAAGCTTTCTTT. Its protein is CACAAGGLGTEAFF.

This CDR3 reads CASTAQGELFF. Here the CDR3 DNA reads TGTGCCAGCACCGCTCAGGGGGAGCTGTTTTTT. The rearrangement joins TRBV6-5 to TRBJ2-2; no clear D gene. Germline-derived CDR1 and CDR2 are MNHEY and SVGAGI. V gave up 7 bases and J gave up 8 bases, with 8 bases separating them. The CDR3 sequence is 11 residues long.

This clone was picked up a small number of times. The V gene is TRBV11-2, the J gene TRBJ2-5; D gene ambiguous. This CDR3 contains 13 residues. V lost 1 base, J lost 5 bases, and 8 bases lay in between. CDR1 and CDR2 (germline): SGHAT, FQNNGV. The CDR3 here is CASSLGSRETQYF. The DNA for the CDR3 is TGTGCCAGCAGCTTAGGGTCCCGGGAGACCCAGTACTTC.

This clone showed up just a few times. V and J are TRBV15 and TRBJ2-7; maybe TRBD2 (6 bases). Per germline, CDR1 LNHNV and CDR2 YYDKDF (reference sequence). There are 15 residues in the CDR3. V was clipped by 0 bases and J by 3 bases, with 12 bases between them. Here the CDR3 reads CATSRDPSANYEQYF. The CDR3, as DNA: TGTGCCACCAGCAGAGATCCTAGCGCTAACTACGAGCAGTACTTC.

This clone was seen only once. The V and J genes are TRBV9 and TRBJ2-3, with D uncertain. This CDR3 has 14 residues. The V gene's germline CDR1 is SGDLS and CDR2 YYNGEE. Trimming shortened V by 0 bases and J by 0 bases, and 5 bases separated the two germline ends. CDR3 protein: CASSVAPSTDTQYF. The CDR3 DNA follows: TGTGCCAGCAGCGTAGCCCCTAGCACAGATACGCAGTATTTT.

V gene TRBV28 combines with J gene TRBJ1-1; D ambiguous. Germline V gene lookup returns CDR1 MDHEN and CDR2 SYDVKM. V lost 6 bases and J 7 bases, leaving 15 bases between the germline ends. CDR3 length equals 13 residues. CDR3 region: CASSRSGNHEAFF. The CDR3, as DNA: TGTGCCAGCAGCCGTTCCGGGAACCATGAAGCTTTCTTT.

The chain links TRBV7-2 to TRBJ1-1; D is ambiguous. Trimming took 2 bases from V and 4 from J, leaving 11 bases between them. The length of the CDR3 is 14 residues. Per germline, CDR1 SGHTA and CDR2 FQGNSA. The CDR3 bases are TGTGCCAGCAGCTTATCGTCCCGAGTCACTGAAGCTTTCTTT. Residues: CASSLSSRVTEAFF.

In the case of this clone: Distinct nucleotide sequences in the sample also encode this CDR3. V and J are TRBV3-1 (or the pseudogene TRBV3-2) and TRBJ2-3, with TRBD2 identical over 8 bases. J lost 2 bases, V lost 4 bases, and 5 bases had no gene match. This CDR3 is 15 amino acids long. Germline V CDR1 and CDR2: LGHDT, YNNKEL (reference sequence). The chain's CDR3 is CASSLRSGATDTQYF. In DNA form, the CDR3 reads TGTGCCAGCAGCCTTCGTAGCGGGGCCACAGATACGCAGTATTTT.

The chain joins TRBV5-1 to TRBJ2-6, with 8 bases matching TRBD2. CDR3 size: 15 residues. With V trimmed by 4 bases and J by 3 bases, 3 bases remained unmatched. Germline loops: CDR1 SGHRS, CDR2 YFSETQ. This CDR3 reads CASSQAGVGANVLTF. As DNA, the CDR3 is TGCGCCAGCAGCCAAGCGGGAGTTGGGGCCAACGTCCTGACTTTC.

This sequence joins TRBV18 and TRBJ1-4; possibly TRBD1 for D (6 bases). Germline CDR1 and CDR2: KGHSH and LQKENI. The V end lost 5 bases, the J end lost 0 bases, and 10 bases lay between the germline ends. The CDR3 covers 15 residues. The DNA for the CDR3 is TGTGCCAGCTCAGCCCGACAGGCAACTAATGAAAAACTGTTTTTT. Protein product: CASSARQATNEKLFF.

The chain carries TRBV2 and TRBJ1-1; possibly TRBD1 for D (6 bases). Trimming removed 5 bases at V and 4 bases at J, with 17 bases between. The CDR3 consists of 15 residues. Germline CDR1 reads SNHLY; CDR2 reads FYNNEI. CDR3 sequence: CASSITPGVVTEAFF. CDR3 DNA sequence: TGTGCCAGCAGTATCACCCCAGGGGTTGTCACTGAAGCTTTCTTT.

The genes are TRBV27 and TRBJ1-4; 7 positions match TRBD1. Germline CDR1 reads MNHEY; CDR2 reads SMNVEV (reference sequence). There are 15 residues in the CDR3. Trimming at V came to 0 bases and at J to 7 bases, leaving 5 bases not matched to a gene. This CDR3 reads CASSLSRGRGEKLFF. In DNA, the CDR3 is TGTGCCAGCAGTTTATCAAGGGGGCGGGGTGAAAAACTGTTTTTT.

This clone occurred a few times. The chain employs TRBV5-1 and TRBJ1-1, with TRBD1 identical over 7 bases. Germline V CDR1 and CDR2: SGHRS, YFSETQ. This CDR3 has 13 amino acids. The V segment lost 7 bases and the J segment 0 bases; nucleotides outside the gene matches: 3. The CDR3: CASQTGMNTEAFF. CDR3 bases: TGCGCCAGCCAGACAGGGATGAACACTGAAGCTTTCTTT.

V gene TRBV3-1 (or the pseudogene TRBV3-2) combines with J gene TRBJ1-5; D perhaps matches TRBD1 (5 bases). Germline-derived CDR1 and CDR2 are LGHDT and YNNKEL (reference sequence). V was pared by 4 bases and J by 4 bases, with 23 bases between. The CDR3 extends over 18 amino acids. The chain's CDR3 is CASSRTSGRGPGNQPQHF. CDR3 in DNA: TGTGCCAGCAGCCGTACCAGTGGGAGGGGACCTGGAAATCAGCCCCAGCATTTT.

The chain couples TRBV11-2 to TRBJ1-1, with 11 bases matching TRBD1. This CDR3 region has 14 residues. Germline assignment: CDR1 SGHAT and CDR2 FQNNGV. V shed 4 bases and J 4 bases; nucleotides not matched to a gene: 2. The CDR3 is CASSSGTGGTEAFF. In DNA form, the CDR3 reads TGTGCCAGCAGCTCCGGGACAGGGGGCACTGAAGCTTTCTTT.

This clone was seen a few times. The J gene is TRBJ1-4, the V gene TRBV2; 7 bases are shared with TRBD1. This CDR3 has 14 amino acids. V lost 4 bases, J lost 8 bases, and 7 bases stayed unmatched. Germline loops: CDR1 SNHLY, CDR2 FYNNEI. DNA for the CDR3: TGTGCCAGCAGTGTGGACAGGAGTCGAGAAAAACTGTTTTTT. Protein: CASSVDRSREKLFF.

This clone was recorded only once. V gene TRBV19 combines with J gene TRBJ2-6; 9 positions agree with TRBD1. The CDR3 sequence is 17 residues long. J was trimmed by 2 bases and V by 11 bases; bases with no gene match: 13. Germline CDR1 and CDR2: LNHDA and SQIVND (reference sequence). CDR3 in amino acids: CAASPGQGSTGANVLTF. In nucleotides, the CDR3 is TGTGCCGCATCCCCGGGACAGGGTTCGACTGGGGCCAACGTCCTGACTTTC.

This clone was recorded once. This chain links TRBV9 with TRBJ1-1; D is possibly TRBD1 (5 bases). The V gene's germline CDR1 is SGDLS and CDR2 YYNGEE. V was cut by 3 bases and J by 7 bases, with 13 bases left in between. This CDR3 has 13 amino acids. The CDR3 sequence: CASSAQEGFEAFF. CDR3 coding DNA: TGTGCCAGCAGCGCCCAGGAGGGGTTTGAAGCTTTCTTT.

This clone showed up just once. The chain employs TRBV7-2 and TRBJ2-4, with 10 bases identical to TRBD1. With 5 bases clipped from V and 9 bases from J, the junction kept 19 bases outside the gene matches. Germline CDR1 is SGHTA and CDR2 is FQGNSA. CDR3 size: 18 residues. CDR3 loop: CASSRRVGWDRGSTIQYF. The CDR3 bases are TGTGCCAGCAGCAGGAGGGTTGGATGGGACAGGGGTAGTACCATTCAGTACTTC.

The chain has TRBV28 and TRBJ1-5, with D uncertain. Trimming pared 6 bases from V and 11 bases from J, leaving 17 bases between. Per the germline V gene, CDR1 is MDHEN and CDR2 is SYDVKM. This CDR3 region has 13 residues. The CDR3 loop is CASRSTVISAQHF. The CDR3 nucleotides read TGTGCCAGCAGGAGCACGGTAATCTCGGCCCAGCATTTT.

This clone has just one count. The chain recombines TRBV9 with TRBJ2-5; D unclear. The CDR3 is made up of 13 amino acids. Germline V gene sequence: CDR1 SGDLS, CDR2 YYNGEE. With 0 bases removed from V and 5 bases from J, the gap between germline ends came to 8 bases. As DNA, the CDR3 is TGTGCCAGCAGCGTAGGCCCTAAGGAGACCCAGTACTTC. It specifies CASSVGPKETQYF.

To note about this clone: Other DNA sequences in this specimen translate into the identical CDR3. The chain is built from TRBV24-1 and TRBJ1-5; D unresolved. The V and J ends lost 4 bases and 5 bases respectively, with 8 bases between them. Germline V gene data show CDR1 as KGHDR and CDR2 as SFDVKD. This CDR3 is built from 13 residues. CDR3 in DNA: TGTGCCACCAGTGACCGGGAGTATCAGCCCCAGCATTTT. Translating it yields CATSDREYQPQHF.

This clone has just one count. This rearrangement joins TRBV27 to TRBJ1-1; D is unclear. V was shortened by 3 bases and J by 2 bases, with 4 bases between the two germline ends. This CDR3 is built from 12 residues. Germline V gene sequence: CDR1 MNHEY, CDR2 SMNVEV (reference sequence). CDR3: CASSFLNTEAFF. The CDR3 DNA sequence: TGTGCCAGCAGTTTTCTCAACACTGAAGCTTTCTTT.

The V call is TRBV5-1, the J call TRBJ2-7; 7 bases fit TRBD1. The CDR3 is 14 residues long. Trimming removed 4 bases from V and 1 base from J; junction bases left unmatched: 5. Germline V CDR1 and CDR2: SGHRS, YFSETQ. The CDR3 nucleotides read TGCGCCAGCAGCCGGGACAGCGAGTCCTACGAGCAGTACTTC. Protein: CASSRDSESYEQYF.

The chain employs TRBV28 and TRBJ2-1, with D perhaps matching TRBD2 (6 bases). This CDR3 has 15 amino acids. Trimming left V 1 base short and J 5 bases short, with 12 bases between. Germline V gives CDR1 MDHEN, CDR2 SYDVKM. CDR3 DNA: TGTGCCAGCAGTTTATTTACCCGGGGGAACAATGAGCAGTTCTTC. This gives the protein CASSLFTRGNNEQFF.

The chain recombines TRBV27 with TRBJ2-5; 11 bases line up with TRBD1. This CDR3 has 15 residues. J gave up 4 bases and V 3 bases, and 4 bases lay outside the gene matches. From germline, CDR1 is MNHEY and CDR2 SMNVEV (reference sequence). CDR3 residues: CASSLGQGVLETQYF. The CDR3 DNA sequence: TGTGCCAGCAGTTTGGGACAGGGGGTTTTAGAGACCCAGTACTTC.

As to this clone: Other nucleotide sequences in the sample specify the same CDR3. V gene TRBV28 combines with J gene TRBJ2-5; a possible D gene is TRBD2 (7 bases). There are 14 residues in the CDR3. Germline V gene lookup returns CDR1 MDHEN and CDR2 SYDVKM. Trimming left V 1 base short and J 4 bases short, with 10 bases between. The CDR3 DNA reads TGTGCCAGCAGTTTATCCGGGGGGCTAGAGACCCAGTACTTC. As protein: CASSLSGGLETQYF.

In its sample, this clone was seen a few times. CDR3 loop: CASSLASYSPREQYF. The DNA of the CDR3 is TGCGCCAGCAGCTTGGCCAGCTACAGCCCCCGGGAGCAGTACTTC. The chain joins TRBV5-1 to TRBJ2-7; the D is unclear. This CDR3 region has 15 residues. V was cut by 0 bases and J by 7 bases, with 17 bases left in between. Germline V CDR1 and CDR2: SGHRS, YFSETQ.